A single TCR beta chain is shown here with its context. Its antigen remains unidentified. No per-base quality is available; no much larger clone lies one base away. The entry originates in a study of Ad26.COV2.S vaccination and SARS-CoV-2 variants (dated by TCRdb to the early 2020s). For the study in its entirety: Donors in the vaccine arm were drawn from COV1001, a multicentre, randomized, double-blind, placebo-controlled phase I-IIa trial testing Ad26.COV2.S in healthy adults. Dosing of Ad26.COV2.S was intramuscular, at either 5x10^10 or 1x10^11 viral particles, delivered as one shot or as two shots spaced 56 days apart. Sequencing of the TCRbeta repertoire served to evaluate the specificity and breadth of SARS-CoV-2-reactive T cell receptors following Ad26.COV2.S vaccination. A total of 32 samples were included in the TCR-sequenced set, comprising around 19 Ad26.COV2.S vaccine recipients, 5 placebo recipients and 8 SARS-CoV-2 convalescent individuals. Trial participants were randomized into five groups of five: low-dose or high-dose Ad26.COV2.S given once or twice, or placebo on both occasions. Throughout the experiments and outcome assessment, investigators stayed blinded to trial group allocation. General conclusions and limits of the study: Vaccine and placebo recipients had comparable non-spike TCR breadth, which fits with the vaccine containing only spike. Compared with placebo recipients, Ad26.COV2.S recipients showed higher spike-specific TCR breadth (P = 0.0014). The authors noted that total T cell responses may have been underestimated by the TCR breadth and depth analyses. Comparing responses between vaccine doses or regimens was not something the study was powered to do. After vaccination, spike-specific CD8+ and CD4+ T cell responses were reported to show substantial breadth.

The V end gives up 0 bases and the J end 4 bases, leaving 9 bases in the junction not matched to a gene. For CDR1 and CDR2, the germline V gene (reference sequence) lists LGHDT and YNNKEL. Taken from cysteine to phenylalanine, the CDR3 has 17 residues. The kept DNA is CDR3 alone, 51 bases in frame from the first base. This specimen's treatment or condition label, per the study, means: roughly 19 received Ad26.COV2.S at low or high dose, single or two shots; five or six received placebo; per-sample allocation not given. Repertoires of vaccine and placebo recipients were sequenced from samples collected on day 63 after the first injection. In Cohort 1b, some 25 adults aged 18-55 years were enrolled at a single site in Boston, USA, between 29 July and 7 August 2020. Ad26.COV2.S was a replication-incompetent adenovirus type 26 vector that expressed a prefusion-stabilized SARS-CoV-2 spike protein derived from the original Wuhan strain.

The immunoSEQ Assay was used to sequence TCRbeta CDR3 regions. After extraction, genomic DNA underwent amplification by bias-controlled multiplex PCR, followed by high-throughput sequencing. As for the authors' bioinformatics: To quantify the absolute abundance of each unique TCRbeta CDR3 region, sequences were collapsed and filtered. T cell fraction was estimated by normalizing TCRbeta template counts to usable DNA, which was measured by amplifying reference genes present in all nucleated cells. Repertoire TCRs were annotated as SARS-CoV-2-specific by exact matching of V gene, CDR3 amino acid sequence and J gene to a known reactive TCR set. The reference SARS-CoV-2 TCR set was obtained from MIRA and was filtered for enrichment in COVID-19-positive ImmuneCODE repertoires, whereby public or cross-reactive TCRs were removed. Using the MIRA antigens, annotated TCRs were further analysed by specific ORF or by position within an ORF. Breadth was defined as annotated unique rearrangements over total unique productive rearrangements; depth was the summed frequency of those rearrangements. Two-sided Wilcoxon rank-sum tests were used to compare TCR breadth between groups. What TCRdb holds here is the immuneACCESS table cut down to in-frame rearrangements. Part of the clones is not present; checked against another copy, under half of the missing clones reflect an unresolved V gene, and the others are unexplained. V, J and clone size were drawn from that table, and D and trimming were deduced from the DNA. The sample has almost 400,000 clones on record, 89% of them singletons. Of the sample, about 2% falls within the top ten clones.

The sequence joins TRBV3-1 (or the pseudogene TRBV3-2) to TRBJ2-5, with 9 central nucleotides matching TRBD2. The origin of this receptor is a person between 18 and 65 years old who received the Ad26.COV2.S COVID-19 vaccine or a placebo. Sample: peripheral blood, taken in a trial of Ad26.COV2.S vaccine versus placebo. The bases are TGTGCCAGCAGCCAAGATCGGGCTAGCGGGATCGGAGAGACCCAGTACTTC. Translated, this gives CASSQDRASGIGETQYF.